These 12 T cell receptor beta chains were all obtained from the same sample, sequenced in a study of T cells in Graves' hyperthyroidism and ophthalmopathy. TCR beta CDR3 regions were amplified from RNA. A first-round RT-PCR of the TCR CDR3 used the HTBI primer set. TCRdb re-called the multiplex PCR reads through MiXCR, storing one row per CDR3 protein. The sample includes 400,000 or so distinct CDR3 sequences, 13% to 15% of them seen just once. The sequencing sample was made of blood. These TCRs come from a woman between 55 and 75 years old with Graves' ophthalmopathy.

This clonotype was counted only a few times. V gene TRBV20-1 combines with J gene TRBJ2-2; D gene uncertain. The CDR3 runs to 13 residues. V lost 4 bases to trimming and J lost 5 bases, with 11 bases between them. The V gene's germline CDR1 is DFQATT and CDR2 SNEGSKA (reference sequence). CDR3 nucleotides: TGCAGTGCTAAAGTAGCCTTGACCGGGGAGCTGTTTTTT. Residues: CSAKVALTGELFF.

Ten or more counts support this clonotype. This sequence joins TRBV7-6 and TRBJ2-3, with D possibly being TRBD2 (5 bases). V was shortened by 4 bases and J by 4 bases, with 9 bases between the two germline ends. The CDR3 has 13 residues. The germline V gene encodes CDR1 SGHVS and CDR2 FNYEAQ. The CDR3 DNA reads TGTGCCAGCAGCTCACAAGCGGCAGATACGCAGTATTTT. This sequence encodes CASSSQAADTQYF.

This clonotype has only a few counts. The V gene is TRBV15, the J gene TRBJ1-4, with D perhaps TRBD1 (5 bases). The CDR3 covers 15 residues. Germline V gene data show CDR1 as LNHNV and CDR2 as YYDKDF (reference sequence). Trimming left V 0 bases short and J 5 bases short, with 10 bases between. In DNA form, the CDR3 reads TGTGCCACCAGCAGAGATGGGACGGGAAATGAAAAACTGTTTTTT. Its translation: CATSRDGTGNEKLFF.

This clonotype appeared a few times. This chain connects TRBV10-3 to TRBJ1-4; D is ambiguous. Germline CDR1 and CDR2: ENHRY and SYGVKD. Trimming shortened V by 6 bases and J by 8 bases, and 10 bases separated the two germline ends. There are 12 residues in the CDR3. CDR3 in amino acids: CAIRGAAEKLFF. For the CDR3, the DNA is TGTGCCATCAGGGGAGCGGCGGAAAAACTGTTTTTT.

The gene calls are TRBV9 and TRBJ2-3, with 7 bases fitting TRBD2. Germline V CDR1 and CDR2: SGDLS, YYNGEE. The CDR3 runs 18 residues. The junction had 16 bases not matched to a gene; V was cut back by 0 bases and J by 6 bases. CDR3: CASSVGPRTRYIQDTQYF. In DNA form, the CDR3 reads TGTGCCAGCAGCGTAGGTCCTCGGACTAGGTACATTCAGGATACGCAGTATTTT.

This clonotype was counted ten times or more. Here the CDR3 reads CATRGDRSPYEQYF. The CDR3 DNA reads TGTGCCACCAGGGGGGACAGGAGCCCCTACGAGCAGTACTTC. V usage is TRBV19 and J usage is TRBJ2-7, with 8 positions matching TRBD1. Germline V gene lookup returns CDR1 LNHDA and CDR2 SQIVND (reference sequence). V shed 10 bases and J 2 bases; nucleotides not matched to a gene: 10. This CDR3 has 14 amino acids.

This rearrangement joins TRBV5-1 to TRBJ1-1; D is undetermined. CDR3 length: 13 amino acids. V was cut by 4 bases and J by 0 bases, with 7 bases left in between. Germline V gives CDR1 SGHRS, CDR2 YFSETQ. The CDR3 reads CASSGRVNTEAFF. In DNA form, the CDR3 reads TGCGCCAGCAGCGGGAGAGTGAACACTGAAGCTTTCTTT.

In this sample, this clonotype turned up once. Given a much more abundant clone one base away, this may be a read error. The chain uses TRBV2 and TRBJ1-6; no reliable D call. CDR1 and CDR2 from the germline V gene are SNHLY and FYNNEI. This CDR3 has 16 residues. The CDR3 coding sequence is TGTGCCAGCACCCCCCGGTCCGGCCCCGGGGATTCACCCCTCCGCTTT. Amino acid sequence: CASTPRSGPGDSPLRF.

This clonotype appeared many times. This chain uses TRBV6-1 with TRBJ2-7; possible D gene TRBD2, 6 bases. The germline V and J ends were trimmed by 8 bases and 5 bases, with 10 bases remaining between them. Germline V gene sequence: CDR1 MNHNS, CDR2 SASEGT. CDR3 size: 11 residues. The CDR3 region is CASWRGHEQYF. CDR3 coding DNA: TGTGCCAGCTGGCGGGGCCACGAGCAGTACTTC.

The gene calls are TRBV5-1 and TRBJ1-1; D remains unclear. V lost 0 bases to trimming and J lost 7 bases, with 10 bases between them. The V gene's germline CDR1 is SGHRS and CDR2 YFSETQ. The CDR3 totals 13 residues. This CDR3 reads CASSLEGYGEAFF. CDR3 DNA: TGCGCCAGCAGCTTGGAAGGGTACGGTGAAGCTTTCTTT.

This rearrangement joins TRBV20-1 to TRBJ2-3, with TRBD2 matching 13 bases. The ends lost 6 bases at V and 5 bases at J; junction bases unmatched: 5. This CDR3 comprises 14 residues. Germline CDR1 is DFQATT and CDR2 is SNEGSKA (reference sequence). In DNA, the CDR3 is TGCAGTGCCAGGGGGACTAGCGGGAAAGATACGCAGTATTTT. The encoded protein is CSARGTSGKDTQYF.

This clonotype showed up many times. This chain links TRBV7-9 with TRBJ2-3; TRBD1 aligns across 9 bases. This CDR3 region has 15 residues. Per the germline V gene, CDR1 is SEHNR and CDR2 is FQNEAQ (reference sequence). The V and J ends lost 3 bases and 3 bases, in that order; junction bases with no gene match: 4. The CDR3 protein is CASSFRDRATDTQYF. CDR3 nucleotide sequence: TGTGCCAGCAGCTTCCGGGACAGGGCAACAGATACGCAGTATTTT.